This is a list of T cell receptor beta chains from one sample in a study of T cell responses to AZD1222 COVID-19 vaccine. Method: immunoSEQ multiplex PCR; TCRdb's copy keeps in-frame clones and lacks some. The sample yields about 86,000 clones, roughly 90% seen once. This material consisted of peripheral blood, taken on day 0 of AZD1222 vaccination. These receptors came from an adult in good health. CDR3s include the opening cysteine and the closing phenylalanine or tryptophan. D genes are given only for firm matches. Size tells how often a clone was seen (once, few, many) or the class of an expanded clone, and some rows leave it out.

d_gene: .
v_gene: TRBV7-9
j_gene: TRBJ1-5
abundance: .
CDR3nt: TGTGCCAGCAACAGGGAGGATCAGCCCCAGCATTTT
CDR3aa: CASNREDQPQHF

d_gene: .
v_gene: TRBV5-3
j_gene: TRBJ2-7
abundance: .
CDR3nt: TGTGCCAGAAGCTTGGGGGTGCCGCGGGGGCACGAGTTTTTTGGCTCCTACGAGCAGTACTTC
CDR3aa: CARSLGVPRGHEFFGSYEQYF

d_gene: TRBD2
v_gene: TRBV5-1
j_gene: TRBJ2-1
abundance: .
CDR3nt: TGCGCCAGCAGCTTGGGTGGACTAGCCTACAATGAGCAGTTCTTC
CDR3aa: CASSLGGLAYNEQFF

d_gene: .
v_gene: TRBV15
j_gene: TRBJ2-1
abundance: few
CDR3nt: TGTGCCACCAGCCGAAGGACGGCGGGGAATGAGCAGTTCTTC
CDR3aa: CATSRRTAGNEQFF

d_gene: .
v_gene: TRBV27
j_gene: TRBJ1-1
abundance: .
CDR3nt: TGTGCCAGCACACCCGGGAAGGGGACTGAAGCTTTCTTT
CDR3aa: CASTPGKGTEAFF

d_gene: .
v_gene: TRBV7-8
j_gene: TRBJ2-2
abundance: .
CDR3nt: TGTGCCAGCAGCTTGGGGGGAGGAGGGGCCGGGGAGCTGTTTTTT
CDR3aa: CASSLGGGGAGELFF

d_gene: .
v_gene: TRBV28
j_gene: TRBJ2-7
abundance: .
CDR3nt: TGTGCCAGCAGTCTCCCGAAGGCAAGGAGCTCCTACGAGCAGTACTTC
CDR3aa: CASSLPKARSSYEQYF

d_gene: TRBD1
v_gene: TRBV3-1/TRBV3-2
j_gene: TRBJ1-6
abundance: .
CDR3nt: TGTGCCAGCAGCCATTGGGACAGGGGATCCTATAATTCACCCCTCCACTTT
CDR3aa: CASSHWDRGSYNSPLHF

d_gene: .
v_gene: TRBV19
j_gene: TRBJ1-5
abundance: .
CDR3nt: TGTGCCAGTAGTATAGCCATGGGCAGTCCCACTTATAGCAATCAGCCCCAGCATTTT
CDR3aa: CASSIAMGSPTYSNQPQHF

d_gene: .
v_gene: TRBV6-5
j_gene: TRBJ2-7
abundance: .
CDR3nt: TGTGCCAGCAGCTTTATTTGGGGGATAGACTACGAGCAGTACTTC
CDR3aa: CASSFIWGIDYEQYF

d_gene: TRBD1
v_gene: TRBV6-5
j_gene: TRBJ1-4
abundance: once
CDR3nt: TGTGCCAGCAGCTCTGCCAGGACAGGCGAAAAACTGTTTTTT
CDR3aa: CASSSARTGEKLFF

d_gene: .
v_gene: TRBV25-1
j_gene: TRBJ1-1
abundance: .
CDR3nt: TGTGCCAGCAGTGCGAGGACAGCGAACATTGAAGCTTTCTTT
CDR3aa: CASSARTANIEAFF

d_gene: .
v_gene: TRBV5-6
j_gene: TRBJ1-1
abundance: .
CDR3nt: TGTGCCAGCAGCTTGGGGCAGGGGAGTTTCATGAACACTGAAGCTTTCTTT
CDR3aa: CASSLGQGSFMNTEAFF

d_gene: .
v_gene: TRBV19
j_gene: TRBJ1-4
abundance: .
CDR3nt: TGTGCCAGTAGTCTCGCAGGGGATTCGTTGGAAAAACTGTTTTTT
CDR3aa: CASSLAGDSLEKLFF

d_gene: .
v_gene: TRBV27
j_gene: TRBJ1-2
abundance: .
CDR3nt: TGTGCCAGCAGTTTGGGCGAACACTATGGCTACACCTTC
CDR3aa: CASSLGEHYGYTF

d_gene: .
v_gene: TRBV14
j_gene: TRBJ2-2
abundance: .
CDR3nt: TGTGCCAGCAGCCAAGATCTTATGAGGGGTCGAACCGGGGAGCTGTTTTTT
CDR3aa: CASSQDLMRGRTGELFF

d_gene: .
v_gene: TRBV28
j_gene: TRBJ2-2
abundance: .
CDR3nt: TGTGCCAGCAGTTTACGGACCGCCAACACCGGGGAGCTGTTTTTT
CDR3aa: CASSLRTANTGELFF